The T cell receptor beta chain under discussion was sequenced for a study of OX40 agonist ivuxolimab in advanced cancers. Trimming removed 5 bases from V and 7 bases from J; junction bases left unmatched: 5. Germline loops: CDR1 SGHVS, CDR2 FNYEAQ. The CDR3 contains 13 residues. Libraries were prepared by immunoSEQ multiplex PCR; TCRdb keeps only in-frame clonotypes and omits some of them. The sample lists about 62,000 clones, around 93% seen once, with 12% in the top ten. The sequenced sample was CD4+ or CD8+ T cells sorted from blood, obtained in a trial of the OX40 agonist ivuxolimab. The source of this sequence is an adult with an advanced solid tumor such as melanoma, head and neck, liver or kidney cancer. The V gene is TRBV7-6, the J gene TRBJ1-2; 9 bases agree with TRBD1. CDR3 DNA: TGTGCCAGCAGCCCCGGGACAGGGCTTGGCTACACCTTC. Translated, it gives CASSPGTGLGYTF.